This T cell receptor (beta chain) derives from a study of blood T cell repertoires in COVID-19. V shed 10 bases and J shed 0 bases, with 9 bases lying between them. The CDR3 spans 12 residues. CDR1 is MNHEY, CDR2 SVGAGI, per germline. TCRdb's table, derived via immunoSEQ multiplex PCR, lists solely in-frame clones and lacks some. The sample consists of roughly 20,000 clones, approximately 91% of them appearing once. The sequence was collected from a human donor in a cohort sampled during active COVID-19. The sequencing sample was made of peripheral blood. This chain joins TRBV6-5 and TRBJ1-1; D ambiguous. The CDR3 loop is CAIGFMNTEAFF. In nucleotides, the CDR3 is TGTGCCATCGGTTTTATGAACACTGAAGCTTTCTTT.